The clone carrying this T cell receptor beta chain was seen ten or more times. The target antigen is unknown. Amplification of TCR beta CDR3 regions was performed using RNA transcripts as template. First-round RT-PCR of the TCR CDR3 relied on the HTBI primer set. TCRdb reprocessed the multiplex PCR reads with MiXCR, giving one entry per CDR3 protein. Of 750,000 to 950,000 distinct CDR3 sequences detected, around 38% appear once; the ten largest clones hold 7.5% to 9.5%. This record comes from a study of T cells in Graves' hyperthyroidism and ophthalmopathy. Study-level findings and limits: A model built on 13 V-J features separated ophthalmopathy from stable hyperthyroidism. Ophthalmopathy prediction by the model preceded onset by a median approximately 6.9 months.

Trimming took 0 bases from V and 1 from J, leaving 10 bases between them. Germline CDR1 SGDLS, CDR2 YYNGEE. The CDR3 has 15 residues. The hyperthyroidism was newly diagnosed and had lasted under 2 months; the patients were aged 18 to 65. The PBMCs had their origin in less than 13 ml of fresh peripheral blood. The clonotype was recovered from a man in his late teens or twenties with Graves' hyperthyroidism. The J gene is TRBJ1-1, the V gene TRBV9; the D is unclear. The sequencing input was blood. The CDR3 loop reads CASSVEGGRNTEAFF. CDR3 DNA: TGTGCCAGCAGCGTAGAGGGAGGGAGGAACACTGAAGCTTTCTTT.